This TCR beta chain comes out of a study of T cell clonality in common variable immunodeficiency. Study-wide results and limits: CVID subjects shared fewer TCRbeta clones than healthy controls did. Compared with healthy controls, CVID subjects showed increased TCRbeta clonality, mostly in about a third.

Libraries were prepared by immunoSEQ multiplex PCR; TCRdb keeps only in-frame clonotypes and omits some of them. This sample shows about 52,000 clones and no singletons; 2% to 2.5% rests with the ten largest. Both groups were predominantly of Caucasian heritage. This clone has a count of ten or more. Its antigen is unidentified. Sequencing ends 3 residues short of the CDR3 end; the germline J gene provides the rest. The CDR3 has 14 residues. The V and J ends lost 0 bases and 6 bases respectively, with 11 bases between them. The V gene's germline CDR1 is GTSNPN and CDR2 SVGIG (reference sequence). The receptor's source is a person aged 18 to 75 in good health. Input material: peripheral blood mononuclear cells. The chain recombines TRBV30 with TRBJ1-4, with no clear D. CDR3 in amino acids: CAWSVAGNYEKLFF. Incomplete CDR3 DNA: TGTGCCTGGAGTGTAGCGGGGAATTATGAAAAA.